One and the same sample provided the 6 T cell receptor beta chains below, sequenced in a study of cytomegalovirus exposure and HLA in healthy donors (dated by TCRdb to 2016 to 2017). The library relied on the immunoSEQ multiplex PCR assay. The multiplex PCR relied on a mix of 60 forward primers for TCR Vbeta segments and 13 reverse primers for TCR Jbeta segments. Not all clones reach the TCRdb copy of this immuneACCESS table, which keeps in-frame sequences only. Checked studies attribute under half of the gap to unresolved V genes and leave the rest unexplained. This sample holds 140,000 or so clones; around 70% were observed only once. The ten largest clones represent approximately 2% of the sample. The sequenced sample was PBMCs. All receptors derive from a man aged 35 to 55 in good health and CMV-seronegative.

In nucleotides, the CDR3 is TGTGCCAGCAGCCCGGGGAGTGGCTACACCTTC. It specifies CASSPGSGYTF. V and J are TRBV7-9 and TRBJ1-2, with D hard to call. Germline CDR1 reads SEHNR; CDR2 reads FQNEAQ (reference sequence). This CDR3 region has 11 residues. V gave up 5 bases and J gave up 7 bases, with 8 bases separating them.

J is TRBJ1-2 and V is TRBV5-1, with D perhaps matching TRBD1 (6 bases). The CDR3 is made up of 13 amino acids. With 0 bases removed from V and 7 bases from J, the gap between germline ends came to 10 bases. Per germline, CDR1 SGHRS and CDR2 YFSETQ. The DNA of the CDR3 is TGCGCCAGCAGCTTGGAGGGGGTCTTTGGCTACACCTTC. This encodes CASSLEGVFGYTF.

J is TRBJ2-5 and V is TRBV5-1, with 11 bases matching TRBD2. J lost 5 bases, V lost 3 bases, and 6 bases had no gene match. This CDR3 has 15 residues. CDR1 is SGHRS, CDR2 YFSETQ, per germline. This chain's CDR3 is CASSYQTSGMETQYF. DNA for the CDR3: TGCGCCAGCAGCTACCAGACTAGCGGGATGGAGACCCAGTACTTC.

The chain uses TRBV6-4 and TRBJ2-3, with 8 positions matching TRBD2. Losses at the gene ends were 0 bases for V and 1 base for J; bases not matched to a gene: 3. Per the germline V gene, CDR1 is MRHNA and CDR2 is SNTAGT. This CDR3 region has 16 residues. This CDR3 is CASSDSSGGGTDTQYF. The CDR3 bases are TGTGCCAGCAGTGACTCTTCGGGGGGGGGCACAGATACGCAGTATTTT.

The chain employs TRBV6-5 and TRBJ2-2; 10 positions agree with TRBD1. This CDR3 region has 14 residues. V shed 8 bases, J shed 8 bases, and the junction held 8 bases outside the gene matches. Per the germline V gene, CDR1 is MNHEY and CDR2 is SVGAGI. The CDR3: CASFRTGGGGELFF. The CDR3 DNA sequence: TGTGCCAGCTTTCGGACAGGGGGAGGGGGGGAGCTGTTTTTT.

The V gene is TRBV19, the J gene TRBJ1-1; D may be TRBD1 (5 bases). CDR1 and CDR2 from the germline V gene are LNHDA and SQIVND (reference sequence). V gave up 6 bases and J gave up 5 bases, with 16 bases separating them. The CDR3 is 14 residues long. CDR3 region: CASRRNRRRTEAFF. The CDR3 nucleotides read TGTGCCAGTAGACGAAACAGGCGAAGAACTGAAGCTTTCTTT.